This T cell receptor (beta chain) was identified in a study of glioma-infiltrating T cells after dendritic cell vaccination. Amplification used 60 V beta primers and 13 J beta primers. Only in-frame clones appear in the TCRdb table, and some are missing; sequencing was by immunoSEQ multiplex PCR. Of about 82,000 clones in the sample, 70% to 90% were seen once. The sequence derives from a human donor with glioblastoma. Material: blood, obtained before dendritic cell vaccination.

The CDR3 sequence: CASSLNPTIGYTF. The CDR3 DNA reads as TGTGCCAGCAGTTTGAACCCCACTATTGGCTACACCTTC. V gene TRBV6-5 combines with J gene TRBJ1-2; D is ambiguous. The CDR3 consists of 13 residues. V lost 4 bases to trimming and J lost 7 bases, with 13 bases between them. The germline CDR1 and CDR2 sequences are MNHEY and SVGAGI.